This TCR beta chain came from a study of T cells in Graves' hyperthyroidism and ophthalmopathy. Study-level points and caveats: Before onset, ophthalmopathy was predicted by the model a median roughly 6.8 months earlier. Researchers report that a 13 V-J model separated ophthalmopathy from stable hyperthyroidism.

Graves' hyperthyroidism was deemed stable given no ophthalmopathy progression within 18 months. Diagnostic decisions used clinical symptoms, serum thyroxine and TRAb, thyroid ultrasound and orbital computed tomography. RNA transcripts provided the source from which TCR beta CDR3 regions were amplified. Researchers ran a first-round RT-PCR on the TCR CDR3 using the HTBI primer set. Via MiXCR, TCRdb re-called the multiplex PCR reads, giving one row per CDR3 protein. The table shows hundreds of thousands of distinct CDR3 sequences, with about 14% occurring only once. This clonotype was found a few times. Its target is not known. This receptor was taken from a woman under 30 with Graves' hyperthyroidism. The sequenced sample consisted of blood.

CDR3 sequence reads: CASSPKAGVGSYEQFF. CDR3 nucleotide sequence: TGTGCCAGCAGCCCTAAAGCGGGAGTTGGATCCTACGAGCAGTTCTTC. The chain recombines TRBV6-1 with TRBJ2-7; 8 bases align to TRBD2. The J call may be incorrect, as the DNA end agrees better with TRBJ2-1. The CDR3 contains 16 residues. CDR1 and CDR2 (germline): MNHNS, SASEGT.